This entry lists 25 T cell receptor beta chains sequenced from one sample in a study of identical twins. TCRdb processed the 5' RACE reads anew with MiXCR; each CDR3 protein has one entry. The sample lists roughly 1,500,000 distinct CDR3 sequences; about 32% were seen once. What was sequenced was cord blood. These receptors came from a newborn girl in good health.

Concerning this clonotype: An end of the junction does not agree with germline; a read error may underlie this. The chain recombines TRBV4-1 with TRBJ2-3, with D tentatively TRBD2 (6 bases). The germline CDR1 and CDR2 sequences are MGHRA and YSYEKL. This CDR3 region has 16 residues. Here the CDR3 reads CACSPRASDNTDTQYF. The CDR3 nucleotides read TGCGCCTGCAGCCCCCGTGCTAGCGACAACACAGATACGCAGTATTTT.

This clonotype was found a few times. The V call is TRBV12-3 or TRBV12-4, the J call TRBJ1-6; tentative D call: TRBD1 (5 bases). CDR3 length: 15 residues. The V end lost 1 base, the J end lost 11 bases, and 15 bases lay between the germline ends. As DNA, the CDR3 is TGTGCCAGCAGTTTAGTTCCTCCCGGAGGGGCACCCCTCCACTTT. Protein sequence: CASSLVPPGGAPLHF.

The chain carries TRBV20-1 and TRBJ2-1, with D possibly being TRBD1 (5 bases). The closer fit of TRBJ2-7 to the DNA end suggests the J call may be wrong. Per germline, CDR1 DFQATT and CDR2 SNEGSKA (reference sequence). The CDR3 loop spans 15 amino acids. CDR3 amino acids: CSAIAGNGAYNEQYF. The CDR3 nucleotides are TGCAGTGCTATAGCAGGGAACGGCGCCTACAATGAGCAGTACTTC.

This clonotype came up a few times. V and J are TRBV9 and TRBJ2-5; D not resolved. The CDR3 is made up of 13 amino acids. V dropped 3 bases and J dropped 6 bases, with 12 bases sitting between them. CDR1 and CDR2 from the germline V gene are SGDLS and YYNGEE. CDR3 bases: TGTGCCAGCAGCGCCCCATCGCGGAAGACCCAGTACTTC. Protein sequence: CASSAPSRKTQYF.

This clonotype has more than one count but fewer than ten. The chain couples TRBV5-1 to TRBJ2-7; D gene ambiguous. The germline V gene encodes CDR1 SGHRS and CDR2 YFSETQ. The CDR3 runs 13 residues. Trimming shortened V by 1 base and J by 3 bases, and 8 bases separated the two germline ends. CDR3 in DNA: TGCGCCAGCAGCTTGCTTAGGGACTACGAGCAGTACTTC. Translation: CASSLLRDYEQYF. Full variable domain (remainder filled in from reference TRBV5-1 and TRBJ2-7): KAGVTQTPRYLIKTRGQQVTLSCSPISGHRSVSWYQQTPGQGLQFLFEYFSETQRNKGNFPGRFSGRQFSNSRSEMNVSTLELGDSALYLCASSLLRDYEQYFGPGTRLTVT.

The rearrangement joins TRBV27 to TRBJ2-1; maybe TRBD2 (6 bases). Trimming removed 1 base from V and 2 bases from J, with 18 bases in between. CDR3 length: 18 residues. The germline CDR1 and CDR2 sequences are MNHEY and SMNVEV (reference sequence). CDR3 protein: CASSLWRPGERPYNEQFF. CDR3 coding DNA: TGTGCCAGCAGTTTATGGCGCCCGGGGGAAAGGCCCTACAATGAGCAGTTCTTC.

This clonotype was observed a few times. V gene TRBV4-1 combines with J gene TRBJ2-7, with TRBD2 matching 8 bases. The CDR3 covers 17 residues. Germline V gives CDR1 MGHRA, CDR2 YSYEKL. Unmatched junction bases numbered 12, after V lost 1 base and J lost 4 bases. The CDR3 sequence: CASSQVAISGAPYEQYF. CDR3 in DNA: TGCGCCAGCAGCCAAGTCGCGATTAGCGGGGCCCCATACGAGCAGTACTTC.

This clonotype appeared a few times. The CDR3 reads CASSLRATSGVYEQYF. The DNA for the CDR3 is TGTGCCAGCAGTTTACGGGCGACTAGCGGGGTTTACGAGCAGTACTTC. The V and J genes are TRBV27 and TRBJ2-7, with 11 bases fitting TRBD2. Trimming at V came to 2 bases and at J to 4 bases, leaving 7 bases not matched to a gene. The CDR3 is 16 amino acids. CDR1 is MNHEY and CDR2 is SMNVEV in the germline V gene (reference sequence).

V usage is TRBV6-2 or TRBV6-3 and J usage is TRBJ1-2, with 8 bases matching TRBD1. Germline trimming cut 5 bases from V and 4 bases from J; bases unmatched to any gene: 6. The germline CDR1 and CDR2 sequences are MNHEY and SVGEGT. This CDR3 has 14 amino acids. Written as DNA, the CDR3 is TGTGCCAGCAGTACTTTCAGGGGGCTCTATGGCTACACCTTC. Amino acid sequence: CASSTFRGLYGYTF.

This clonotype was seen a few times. The CDR3 DNA is TGTGCCAGCAGTTACGCGGGACTAGCGGAATCTAGCACAGATACGCAGTATTTT. Amino acid sequence: CASSYAGLAESSTDTQYF. The rearrangement links TRBV6-5 to TRBJ2-3; 11 nucleotides line up with TRBD2. Trimming removed 2 bases from V and 0 bases from J; junction bases left unmatched: 7. The CDR3 totals 18 residues. Per the germline V gene, CDR1 is MNHEY and CDR2 is SVGAGI.

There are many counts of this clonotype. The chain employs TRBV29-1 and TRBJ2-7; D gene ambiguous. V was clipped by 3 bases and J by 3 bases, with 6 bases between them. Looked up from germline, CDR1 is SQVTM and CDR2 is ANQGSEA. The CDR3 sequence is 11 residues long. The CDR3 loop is CSVDLGYEQYF. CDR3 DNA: TGCAGCGTTGATTTAGGCTACGAGCAGTACTTC.

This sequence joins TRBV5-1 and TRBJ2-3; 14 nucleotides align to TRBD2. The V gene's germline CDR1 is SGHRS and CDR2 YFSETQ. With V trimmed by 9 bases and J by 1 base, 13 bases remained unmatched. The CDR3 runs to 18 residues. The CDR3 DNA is TGCGCCACTGGCTCCGGGACTAGCGGGGGCTTTCGCACAGATACGCAGTATTTT. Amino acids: CATGSGTSGGFRTDTQYF.

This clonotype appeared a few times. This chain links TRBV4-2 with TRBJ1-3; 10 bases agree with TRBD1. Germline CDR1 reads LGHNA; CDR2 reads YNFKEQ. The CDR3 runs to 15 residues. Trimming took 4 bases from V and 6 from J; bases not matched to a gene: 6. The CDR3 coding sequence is TGTGCCAGCAGCCCCCGGGACAGGGGAGAAAACACCATATATTTT. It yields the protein CASSPRDRGENTIYF.

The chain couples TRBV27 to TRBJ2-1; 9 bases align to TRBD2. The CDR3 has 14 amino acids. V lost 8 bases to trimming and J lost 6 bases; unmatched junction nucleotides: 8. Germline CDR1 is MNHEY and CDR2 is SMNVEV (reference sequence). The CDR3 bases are TGTGCCAGCGGTTCTGGACTAGCGATCAATGAGCAGTTCTTC. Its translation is CASGSGLAINEQFF.

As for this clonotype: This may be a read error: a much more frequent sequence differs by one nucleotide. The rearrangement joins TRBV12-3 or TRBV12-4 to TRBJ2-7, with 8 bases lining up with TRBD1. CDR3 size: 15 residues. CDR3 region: CANSLRGTGSYEQYF. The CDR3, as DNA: TGTGCCAACAGTTTACGTGGGACAGGCTCCTACGAGCAGTACTTC.

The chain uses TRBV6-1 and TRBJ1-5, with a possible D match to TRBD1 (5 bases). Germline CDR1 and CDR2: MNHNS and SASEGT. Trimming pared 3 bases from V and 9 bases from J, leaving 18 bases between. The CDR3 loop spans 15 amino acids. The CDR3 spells CASSELGAPRPPQHF. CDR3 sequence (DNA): TGTGCCAGCAGTGAGTTAGGGGCCCCCCGACCGCCCCAGCATTTT.

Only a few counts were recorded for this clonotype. The DNA of the CDR3 is TGTGCCAGCAGATCCGGGACTAGCTTACAGACCCAGTACTTC. It yields the protein CASRSGTSLQTQYF. This chain joins TRBV2 and TRBJ2-5; 9 bases map to TRBD2. The V and J ends lost 6 bases and 6 bases, in that order; junction bases with no gene match: 8. The CDR3 has 14 amino acids. Germline V gene sequence: CDR1 SNHLY, CDR2 FYNNEI.

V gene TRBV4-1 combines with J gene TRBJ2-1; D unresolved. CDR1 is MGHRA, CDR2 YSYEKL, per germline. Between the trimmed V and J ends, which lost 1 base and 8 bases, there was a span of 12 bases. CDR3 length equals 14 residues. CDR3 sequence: CASSQAAPFHEQFF. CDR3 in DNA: TGCGCCAGCAGCCAAGCGGCCCCGTTCCATGAGCAGTTCTTC.

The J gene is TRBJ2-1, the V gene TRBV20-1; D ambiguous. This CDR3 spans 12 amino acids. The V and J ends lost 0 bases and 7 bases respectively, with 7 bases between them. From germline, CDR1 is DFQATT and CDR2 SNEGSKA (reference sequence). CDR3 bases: TGCAGTGCTAGAGATGGCGAGAATGAGCAGTTCTTC. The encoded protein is CSARDGENEQFF.

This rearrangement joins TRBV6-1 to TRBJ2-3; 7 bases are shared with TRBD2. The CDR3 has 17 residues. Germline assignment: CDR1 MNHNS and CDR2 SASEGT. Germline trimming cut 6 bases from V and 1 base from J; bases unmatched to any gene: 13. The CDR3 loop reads CASSSTWRGGGTDTQYF. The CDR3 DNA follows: TGTGCCAGCAGCTCCACGTGGCGGGGAGGGGGCACAGATACGCAGTATTTT.

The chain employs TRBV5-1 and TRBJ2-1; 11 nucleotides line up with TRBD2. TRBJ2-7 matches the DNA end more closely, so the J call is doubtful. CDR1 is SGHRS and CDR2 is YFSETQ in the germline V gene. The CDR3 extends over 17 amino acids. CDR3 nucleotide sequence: TGCGCCAGCAGCCACCTGACTAGCGGGAACTCCTACAATGAGCAGTACTTC. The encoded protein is CASSHLTSGNSYNEQYF.

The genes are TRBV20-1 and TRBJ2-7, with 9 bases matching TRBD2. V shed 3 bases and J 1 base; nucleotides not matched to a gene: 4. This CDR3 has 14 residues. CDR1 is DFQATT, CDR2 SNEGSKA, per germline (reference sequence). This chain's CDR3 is CSARGLAISYEQYF. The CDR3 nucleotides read TGCAGTGCTAGGGGACTAGCCATATCCTACGAGCAGTACTTC.

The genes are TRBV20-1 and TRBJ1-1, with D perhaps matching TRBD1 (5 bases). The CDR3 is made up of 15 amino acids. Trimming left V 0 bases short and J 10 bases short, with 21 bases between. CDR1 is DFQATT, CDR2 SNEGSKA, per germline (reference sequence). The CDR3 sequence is CSARDPVQGTTGAFF. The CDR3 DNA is TGCAGTGCTAGAGATCCCGTCCAGGGTACAACGGGAGCTTTCTTT.

DNA of the CDR3: TGTGCCAGCATACGGGGGGCCTCCTACGAGCAGTACTTC. Protein product: CASIRGASYEQYF. V is TRBV2 and J is TRBJ2-7; tentative D call: TRBD2 (7 bases). This CDR3 contains 13 residues. Germline CDR1 reads SNHLY; CDR2 reads FYNNEI. Trimming removed 7 bases at V and 0 bases at J, with 10 bases between.

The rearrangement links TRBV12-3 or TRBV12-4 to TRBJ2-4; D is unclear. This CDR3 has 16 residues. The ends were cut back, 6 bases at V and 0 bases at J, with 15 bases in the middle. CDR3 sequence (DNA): TGTGCCAGCAGGTGGGATGCGGTCCTAGCCAAAAACATTCAGTACTTC. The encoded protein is CASRWDAVLAKNIQYF.